The clone carrying this T cell receptor beta chain was recorded a few times. Its antigen is still unknown. This sample is part of a study of PD-1 blockade in classical Hodgkin lymphoma. The study's findings and limits: Relative to healthy donors, newly diagnosed patients reportedly had lower baseline TCR diversity, which was reported as lower still in relapsed/refractory patients.

The CDR3 length is 13 residues. With 0 bases removed from V and 3 bases from J, the gap between germline ends came to 6 bases. Germline V gives CDR1 SGDLS, CDR2 YYNGEE. The data were produced by immunoSEQ multiplex PCR, yet TCRdb's version contains in-frame clones alone and is incomplete. The sample records approximately 160,000 clones, approximately 72% being singletons. No patient escaped relapse after autologous stem cell transplantation, and brentuximab vedotin exposure varied. This sequence was found in a human donor with classical Hodgkin lymphoma. The chain recombines TRBV9 with TRBJ1-1; D is undetermined. This sample comprised peripheral blood mononuclear cells (PBMCs), obtained before the second cycle of nivolumab. This CDR3 is CASSVDEDTEAFF. The CDR3 nucleotides read TGTGCCAGCAGCGTAGACGAGGACACTGAAGCTTTCTTT.